This T cell receptor beta chain was captured in a study of T-cell memory formation after mild COVID-19. For the study at large: In these data, TCR clusters were largely donor specific. General study points: Clones contracting day 15 to 85 were balanced CD4/CD8; later expanders leaned CD4+.

TCRdb reprocessed the 5' RACE reads with MiXCR, giving one entry per CDR3 protein. The sample records about 350,000 distinct CDR3 sequences, 25% to 30% being singletons. This clonotype was found a few times. As yet, its antigen is unknown. The germline gives CDR1 MNHEY, CDR2 SVGAGI. V was cut by 6 bases and J by 0 bases, with 17 bases left in between. The CDR3 has 16 amino acids. The chain is built from TRBV6-5 and TRBJ1-1; a weak D match, TRBD1 (5 bases). This TCR was recovered from an adult woman who had mild COVID-19 (a few samples of this study predate the infection). Cell type and time point are not known. Sequenced: PBMCs or a T cell subset sorted from them (not recorded which). CDR3 in amino acids: CASRLRDSGVNTEAFF. The CDR3 DNA sequence: TGTGCCAGCAGGTTACGGGACTCCGGAGTGAACACTGAAGCTTTCTTT.